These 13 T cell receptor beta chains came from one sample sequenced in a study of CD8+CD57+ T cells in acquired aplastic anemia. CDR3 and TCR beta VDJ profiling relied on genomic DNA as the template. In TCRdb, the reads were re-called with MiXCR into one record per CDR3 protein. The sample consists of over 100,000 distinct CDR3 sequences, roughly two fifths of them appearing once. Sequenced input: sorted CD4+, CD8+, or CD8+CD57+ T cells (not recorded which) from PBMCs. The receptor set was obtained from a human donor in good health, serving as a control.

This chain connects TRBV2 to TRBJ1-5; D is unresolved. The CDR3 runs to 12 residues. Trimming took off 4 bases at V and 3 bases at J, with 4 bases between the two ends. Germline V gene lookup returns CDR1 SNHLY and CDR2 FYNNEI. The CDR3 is CASSGYNQPQHF. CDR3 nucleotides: TGTGCCAGCAGTGGATACAATCAGCCCCAGCATTTT.

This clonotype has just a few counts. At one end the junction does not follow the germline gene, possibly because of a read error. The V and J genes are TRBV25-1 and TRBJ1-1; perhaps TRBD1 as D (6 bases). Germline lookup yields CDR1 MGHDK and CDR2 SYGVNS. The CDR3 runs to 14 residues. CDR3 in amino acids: CASSEGGESTEVFF. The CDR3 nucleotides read TGTGCCAGCAGTGAGGGGGGCGAGAGCACTGAAGTTTTCTTT. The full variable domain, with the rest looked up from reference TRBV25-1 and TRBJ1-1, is EADIYQTPRYLVIGTGKKITLECSQTMGHDKMYWYQQDPGMELHLIHYSYGVNSTEKGDLSSESTVSRIRTEHFPLTLESARPSHTSQYLCASSEGGESTEVFFGQGTRLTVV.

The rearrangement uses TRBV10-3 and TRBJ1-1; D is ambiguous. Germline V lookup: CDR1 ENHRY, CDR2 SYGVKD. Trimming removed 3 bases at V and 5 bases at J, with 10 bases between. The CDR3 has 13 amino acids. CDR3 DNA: TGTGCCATCAGTGATGGAAGGGAAACTGAAGCTTTCTTT. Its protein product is CAISDGRETEAFF.

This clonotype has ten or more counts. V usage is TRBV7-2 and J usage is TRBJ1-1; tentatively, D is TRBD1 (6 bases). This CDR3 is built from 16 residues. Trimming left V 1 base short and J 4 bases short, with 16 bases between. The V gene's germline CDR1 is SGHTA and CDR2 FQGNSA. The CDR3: CASSLEPGTPLTEAFF. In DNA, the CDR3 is TGTGCCAGCAGCTTAGAGCCCGGGACACCACTCACTGAAGCTTTCTTT.

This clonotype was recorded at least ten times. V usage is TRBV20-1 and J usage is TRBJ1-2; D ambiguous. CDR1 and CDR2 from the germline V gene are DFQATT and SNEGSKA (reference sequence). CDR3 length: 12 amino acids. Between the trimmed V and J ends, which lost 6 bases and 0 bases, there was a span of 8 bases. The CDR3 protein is CSAFETNYGYTF. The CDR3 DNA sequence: TGCAGTGCGTTCGAGACTAACTATGGCTACACCTTC.

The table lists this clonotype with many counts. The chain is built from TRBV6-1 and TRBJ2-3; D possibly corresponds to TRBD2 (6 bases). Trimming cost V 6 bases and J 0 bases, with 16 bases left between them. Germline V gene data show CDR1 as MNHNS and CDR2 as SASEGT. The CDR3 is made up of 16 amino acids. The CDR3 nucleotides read TGTGCCAGCAGCACCGGGACTCACACTAGCACAGATACGCAGTATTTT. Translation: CASSTGTHTSTDTQYF.

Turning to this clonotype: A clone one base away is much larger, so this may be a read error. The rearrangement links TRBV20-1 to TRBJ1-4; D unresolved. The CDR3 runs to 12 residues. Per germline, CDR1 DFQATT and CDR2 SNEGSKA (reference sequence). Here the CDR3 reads CSAPGPNGKLFF. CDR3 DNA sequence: TGCAGTGCTCCAGGCCCTAATGGAAAACTGTTTTTT.

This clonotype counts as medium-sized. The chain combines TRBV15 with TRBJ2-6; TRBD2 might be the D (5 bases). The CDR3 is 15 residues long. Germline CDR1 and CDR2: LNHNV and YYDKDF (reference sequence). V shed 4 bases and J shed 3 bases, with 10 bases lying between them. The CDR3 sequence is CATSTYAGGANVLTF. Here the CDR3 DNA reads TGTGCCACCAGCACCTACGCGGGTGGGGCCAACGTCCTGACTTTC. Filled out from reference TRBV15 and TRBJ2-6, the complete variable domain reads DAMVIQNPRYQVTQFGKPVTLSCSQTLNHNVMYWYQQKSSQAPKLLFHYYDKDFNNEADTPDNFQSRRPNTSFCFLDIRSPGLGDTAMYLCATSTYAGGANVLTFGAGSRLTVL.

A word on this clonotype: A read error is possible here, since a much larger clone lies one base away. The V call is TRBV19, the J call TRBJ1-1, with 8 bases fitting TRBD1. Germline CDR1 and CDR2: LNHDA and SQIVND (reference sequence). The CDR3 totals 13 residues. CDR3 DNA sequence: TGTGTCAGTAGAGACAGGGGGAACACTGAAGCTTTCTTT. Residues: CVSRDRGNTEAFF.

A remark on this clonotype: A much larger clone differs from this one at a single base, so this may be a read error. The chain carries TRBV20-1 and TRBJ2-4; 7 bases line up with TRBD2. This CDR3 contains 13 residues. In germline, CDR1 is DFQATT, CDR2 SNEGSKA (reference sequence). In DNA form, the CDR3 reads TGCAGAGCTAGAGTTGCTAGCGGAAACATTCAGTACTTC. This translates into CRARVASGNIQYF.

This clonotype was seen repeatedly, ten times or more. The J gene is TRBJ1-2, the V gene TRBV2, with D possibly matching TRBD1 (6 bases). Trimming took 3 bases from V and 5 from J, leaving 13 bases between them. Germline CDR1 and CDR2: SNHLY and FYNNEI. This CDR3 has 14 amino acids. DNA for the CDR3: TGTGCCAGCAGTGAGGGGGGCGCCTGGTATGGCTACACCTTC. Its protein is CASSEGGAWYGYTF.

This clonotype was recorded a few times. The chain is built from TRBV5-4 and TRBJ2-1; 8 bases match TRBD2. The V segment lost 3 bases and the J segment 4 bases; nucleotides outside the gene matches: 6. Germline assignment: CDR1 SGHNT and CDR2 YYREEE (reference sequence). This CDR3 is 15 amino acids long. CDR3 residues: CASSSGLAGYNEQFF. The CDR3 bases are TGTGCCAGCAGCTCAGGACTAGCAGGATACAATGAGCAGTTCTTC. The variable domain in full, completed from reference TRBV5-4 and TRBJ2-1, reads ETGVTQSPTHLIKTRGQQVTLRCSSQSGHNTVSWYQQALGQGPQFIFQYYREEENGRGNFPPRFSGLQFPNYSSELNVNALELDDSALYLCASSSGLAGYNEQFFGPGTRLTVL.

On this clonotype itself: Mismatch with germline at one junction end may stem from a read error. The CDR3 coding sequence is TGCGCCAGCTCCAGGTTGGGGAGTGGGGACACTGAAGCCTTCTTT. Residues: CASSRLGSGDTEAFF. The J gene is TRBJ1-1, the V gene TRBV5-1; weak D call: TRBD1 (6 bases). The CDR3 is made up of 15 amino acids. The V gene's germline CDR1 is SGHRS and CDR2 YFSETQ. Full variable domain (remainder filled in from reference TRBV5-1 and TRBJ1-1): KAGVTQTPRYLIKTRGQQVTLSCSPISGHRSVSWYQQTPGQGLQFLFEYFSETQRNKGNFPGRFSGRQFSNSRSEMNVSTLELGDSALYLCASSRLGSGDTEAFFGQGTRLTVV.